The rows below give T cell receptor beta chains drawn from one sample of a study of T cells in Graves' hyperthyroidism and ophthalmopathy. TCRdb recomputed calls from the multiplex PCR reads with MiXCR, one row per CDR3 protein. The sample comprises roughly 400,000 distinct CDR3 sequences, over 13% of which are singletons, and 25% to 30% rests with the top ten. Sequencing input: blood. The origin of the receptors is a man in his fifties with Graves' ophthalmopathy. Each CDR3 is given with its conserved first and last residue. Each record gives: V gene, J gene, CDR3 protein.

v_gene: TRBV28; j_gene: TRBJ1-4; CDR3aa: CASRPGQPNEKLFF
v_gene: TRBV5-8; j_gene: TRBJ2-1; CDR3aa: CASSYGRTQSPFF
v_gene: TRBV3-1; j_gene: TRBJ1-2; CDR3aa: CASSPDRFYYGYTF
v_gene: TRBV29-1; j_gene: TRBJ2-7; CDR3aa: CSFRNPRTYEQYF
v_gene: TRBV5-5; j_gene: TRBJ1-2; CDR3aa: CASSPERGGYGYTF
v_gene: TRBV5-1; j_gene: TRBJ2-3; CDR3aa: CASSPVQGTDTQYF
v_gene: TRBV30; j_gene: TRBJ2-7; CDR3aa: CAWAWPRGGQVYEQYF
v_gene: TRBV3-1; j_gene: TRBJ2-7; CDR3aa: CASSGRDRGTYEQYF
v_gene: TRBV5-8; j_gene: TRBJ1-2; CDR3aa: CASSLSRGKGNYGYTF
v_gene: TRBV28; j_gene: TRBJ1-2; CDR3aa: CASKGAGKPNYGYTF